This T cell receptor (beta chain) was documented in a study of CD8 T cells in ankylosing spondylitis. Study-wide points: Peripheral blood samples showed relatively rare disease-linked clones, and these clones were CD8+. Matched synovial fluid from ankylosing spondylitis patients was reported to be enriched for disease-linked clones. Prior literature has documented some motif variants in synovial fluid and blood from reactive arthritis. Seemingly characteristic of ankylosing spondylitis blood was a TCR beta motif consisting of eight highly homologous variants.

Quantitative 5'-RACE with molecular barcodes generated TCR beta libraries. Using its own MiXCR run on the 5' RACE reads, TCRdb lists one record per CDR3 protein. The sample holds under 950,000 distinct CDR3 sequences; over 15% are singletons and the top ten take around a fifth. This clonotype was detected only a few times. The target antigen is unknown. The germline V gene encodes CDR1 SGHTS and CDR2 YDEGEE. The germline V and J ends were trimmed by 4 bases and 5 bases, with 18 bases remaining between them. The CDR3 covers 15 residues. The sample consisted of blood, either unsorted or a sorted T cell fraction (not recorded which). The V gene is TRBV5-8, the J gene TRBJ2-5; either TRBD1 or TRBD2 may supply D (6 bases each). The sequence came from a male donor with ankylosing spondylitis. This CDR3 is CASSAGTRGRETQYF. In DNA form, the CDR3 reads TGTGCCAGCAGCGCAGGGACCCGGGGGCGGGAGACCCAGTACTTC.